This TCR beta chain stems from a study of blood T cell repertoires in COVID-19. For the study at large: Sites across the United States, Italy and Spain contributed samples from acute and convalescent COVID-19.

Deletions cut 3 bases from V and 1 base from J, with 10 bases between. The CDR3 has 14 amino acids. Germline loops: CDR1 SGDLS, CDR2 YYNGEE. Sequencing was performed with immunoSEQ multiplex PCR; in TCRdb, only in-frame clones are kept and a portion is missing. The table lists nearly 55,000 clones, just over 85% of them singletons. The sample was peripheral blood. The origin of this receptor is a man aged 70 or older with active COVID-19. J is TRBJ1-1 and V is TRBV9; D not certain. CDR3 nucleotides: TGTGCCAGCAGCGGTGGGCTGGGGAACACTGAAGCTTTCTTT. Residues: CASSGGLGNTEAFF.